The 17 T cell receptor beta chains below come from one sample, sequenced in a study of T-cell reconstitution after alpha-beta-depleted transplantation in children. Construction of the TCRbeta library involved unique molecular identifiers. MiXCR, applied by TCRdb to the PCR reads, yields one record per CDR3 protein. The sample consists of just over 950,000 distinct CDR3 sequences, 25% to 35% of them appearing once. The sample consisted of PBMCs, mostly from graft donor cells, taken 360 days after TCRalphabeta/CD19-depleted stem cell transplant. The receptors shown here come from a boy less than two years old who had a stem cell transplant for SCID, so the T cells may come from the graft donor.

Note on this clonotype: Sequence at one end of the junction differs from germline and may be a read error. The V and J genes are TRBV29-1 and TRBJ1-1; D is unresolved. Germline V gene lookup returns CDR1 SQVTM and CDR2 ANQGSEA. The CDR3 spans 12 residues. The CDR3 DNA is TGCAGCGTTGAACAACCGAACGCTGAAGCTTTCTTT. Encoded protein: CSVEQPNAEAFF.

The rearrangement links TRBV5-1 to TRBJ2-1, with 10 bases aligning to TRBD1. Looked up from germline, CDR1 is SGHRS and CDR2 is YFSETQ. The ends lost 3 bases at V and 6 bases at J; junction bases unmatched: 6. The CDR3 totals 15 residues. CDR3 amino acids: CASSSPGQGLNEQFF. The DNA of the CDR3 is TGCGCCAGCAGCTCGCCGGGACAGGGGCTCAATGAGCAGTTCTTC.

The CDR3 sequence is CASSFRQGNTIYF. Here the CDR3 DNA reads TGTGCCAGCAGTTTTCGACAGGGAAACACCATATATTTT. The chain carries TRBV12-3 or TRBV12-4 and TRBJ1-3; D is perhaps TRBD1 (5 bases). The V end lost 3 bases, the J end lost 4 bases, and 7 bases lay between the germline ends. There are 13 residues in the CDR3.

The CDR3 here is CATSREGAETEAFF. In DNA form, the CDR3 reads TGTGCCACCAGCAGGGAGGGGGCTGAGACTGAAGCTTTCTTT. The rearrangement joins TRBV15 to TRBJ1-1; 7 nucleotides match TRBD1. The CDR3 spans 14 residues. V gave up 3 bases and J gave up 5 bases; unmatched junction bases: 6. CDR1 and CDR2 (germline): LNHNV, YYDKDF (reference sequence).

This chain joins TRBV5-1 and TRBJ1-1; TRBD1 aligns across 9 bases. The CDR3 spans 21 residues. Germline loops: CDR1 SGHRS, CDR2 YFSETQ. V shed 0 bases and J 1 base; nucleotides not matched to a gene: 19. The CDR3 bases are TGCGCCAGCAGCTTGGATATCCCCTATAACAGGGGGCTATTCGGGAACACTGAAGCTTTCTTT. It specifies CASSLDIPYNRGLFGNTEAFF.

V gene TRBV2 combines with J gene TRBJ1-1; no reliable D call. Germline V lookup: CDR1 SNHLY, CDR2 FYNNEI. The CDR3 length is 10 residues. V shed 9 bases and J shed 3 bases, with 5 bases lying between them. This CDR3 reads CARGDTEAFF. The CDR3 DNA follows: TGTGCCAGGGGAGACACTGAAGCTTTCTTT.

The V call is TRBV5-4, the J call TRBJ1-1, with D tentatively TRBD1 (6 bases). In germline, CDR1 is SGHNT, CDR2 YYREEE (reference sequence). The CDR3 is made up of 13 amino acids. V lost 5 bases, J lost 1 base, and 9 bases lay in between. The CDR3 DNA reads as TGTGCCAGCAGGGTGGACAGGAACACTGAAGCTTTCTTT. It translates to CASRVDRNTEAFF. Using reference TRBV5-4 and TRBJ1-1 for the parts outside the CDR3, the full variable domain is ETGVTQSPTHLIKTRGQQVTLRCSSQSGHNTVSWYQQALGQGPQFIFQYYREEENGRGNFPPRFSGLQFPNYSSELNVNALELDDSALYLCASRVDRNTEAFFGQGTRLTVV.

V usage is TRBV20-1 and J usage is TRBJ1-1; D is ambiguous. The V end lost 2 bases, the J end lost 1 base, and 17 bases lay between the germline ends. CDR1 is DFQATT, CDR2 SNEGSKA, per germline (reference sequence). CDR3 length: 16 residues. The CDR3: CSARPFWQPRNTEAFF. The CDR3 region has the DNA TGCAGTGCTAGACCATTTTGGCAGCCACGGAACACTGAAGCTTTCTTT.

The sample holds a few counts of this clonotype. This chain uses TRBV7-3 with TRBJ2-1; 11 nucleotides match TRBD2. This CDR3 is 15 amino acids long. The germline CDR1 and CDR2 sequences are SGHTA and FQGTGA. The trim removed 5 bases at V and 7 bases at J, leaving 7 bases unmatched. CDR3 coding DNA: TGTGCCAGCAGCGCTAGCGGGGGGAGGGGGAATGAGCAGTTCTTC. It is translated as CASSASGGRGNEQFF.

The chain recombines TRBV15 with TRBJ2-1; 10 bases line up with TRBD2. J lost 2 bases, V lost 0 bases, and 4 bases had no gene match. Germline loops: CDR1 LNHNV, CDR2 YYDKDF (reference sequence). This CDR3 comprises 17 residues. The CDR3 region has the DNA TGTGCCACCAGCAGAGATTCCCTAGCGGGGGCCTACAATGAGCAGTTCTTC. It codes for CATSRDSLAGAYNEQFF.

This clonotype was counted a few times. The rearrangement links TRBV20-1 to TRBJ1-6; 10 nucleotides align to TRBD1. Germline V gene lookup returns CDR1 DFQATT and CDR2 SNEGSKA (reference sequence). This CDR3 comprises 14 residues. Unmatched junction bases numbered 5, after V lost 5 bases and J lost 7 bases. CDR3 coding DNA: TGCAGTGCTGTTCGGACAGGGGGAAATTCACCCCTCCACTTT. Protein sequence: CSAVRTGGNSPLHF.

The chain has TRBV12-3 or TRBV12-4 and TRBJ2-3; TRBD2 matches at 8 bases. The CDR3 consists of 17 residues. J gave up 5 bases and V 6 bases, and 16 bases lay outside the gene matches. In DNA form, the CDR3 reads TGTGCCAGCAGCTTCAGGGCGGGGACTAGAGGGGAAGATACGCAGTATTTT. It specifies CASSFRAGTRGEDTQYF.

The V gene is TRBV12-3 or TRBV12-4, the J gene TRBJ2-3; 9 bases agree with TRBD2. Losses at the gene ends were 0 bases for V and 2 bases for J; bases not matched to a gene: 9. The CDR3 loop spans 18 amino acids. The CDR3 nucleotides are TGTGCCAGCAGTTTAGCTGGAGTAGCGGGGGCCCCCACAGATACGCAGTATTTT. Translated: CASSLAGVAGAPTDTQYF.

This clonotype appeared a few times. J is TRBJ2-3 and V is TRBV20-1, with unresolved D. CDR1 is DFQATT and CDR2 is SNEGSKA in the germline V gene (reference sequence). Trimming left V 1 base short and J 2 bases short, with 10 bases between. There are 14 residues in the CDR3. CDR3: CSARGPETTDTQYF. CDR3 sequence (DNA): TGCAGTGCTAGAGGGCCAGAAACCACAGATACGCAGTATTTT.

The chain employs TRBV2 and TRBJ1-1, with D perhaps matching TRBD1 (5 bases). Germline V gene lookup returns CDR1 SNHLY and CDR2 FYNNEI. V was pared by 7 bases and J by 7 bases, with 19 bases between. CDR3 size: 14 residues. CDR3 region: CASIKGEKGLEAFF. Written as DNA, the CDR3 is TGTGCCAGCATCAAAGGGGAGAAAGGGCTTGAAGCTTTCTTT.

V is TRBV7-3 and J is TRBJ1-3; D perhaps matches TRBD1 (6 bases). Germline CDR1 and CDR2: SGHTA and FQGTGA. The V gene lost 4 bases and the J gene lost 4 bases, with 14 bases spanning the gap. The CDR3 runs 15 residues. DNA for the CDR3: TGTGCCAGCAGCTCGAACGGGGGGCGGGGAAACACCATATATTTT. This translates into CASSSNGGRGNTIYF.

The rearrangement joins TRBV20-1 to TRBJ2-5; 9 bases match TRBD1. Germline CDR1 is DFQATT and CDR2 is SNEGSKA (reference sequence). V lost 5 bases, J lost 5 bases, and 9 bases stayed unmatched. The CDR3 has 14 amino acids. CDR3 DNA: TGCAGTGCTCCACCGGGACAGGGATGGGAGACCCAGTACTTC. The encoded protein is CSAPPGQGWETQYF.